This T cell receptor beta chain was found in a study of immune evolution from preneoplasia to lung adenocarcinoma. About the research overall: HLA loss of heterozygosity: roughly 6.4% AIS, around 16% MIA, roughly 35% ADC, none AAH. Broader study findings: Normal lung had highest clonality; later lesions appeared denser, more diverse.

The CDR3 extends over 13 amino acids. CDR1 ENHRY and CDR2 SYGVKD come from the germline V gene. V gave up 5 bases and J gave up 3 bases, with 10 bases separating them. In the case of this clone: What it binds is unknown.

Resections took place in Japan or China from 2014 to 2017. After pathologic assessment, macro-dissection selected premalignant or tumor cells for extraction. The protocol was immunoSEQ multiplex PCR, while the TCRdb copy is restricted to in-frame clones and leaves out a portion. The sample lists roughly 40,000 clones; about 73% were seen once. The sequencing input was FFPE invasive lung adenocarcinoma tissue. The receptor's source is a person aged 55 to 70 with lung adenocarcinoma. The chain couples TRBV10-3 to TRBJ1-1; the D gene is possibly TRBD1 (6 bases). As DNA, the CDR3 is TGTGCCATCAGTAACAGGGCTGACACTGAAGCTTTCTTT. Amino acids: CAISNRADTEAFF.